These T cell receptor beta chains were read from a single sample in a study of beta chain features in type 1 diabetes. Produced via immunoSEQ multiplex PCR; TCRdb's table is partial and in-frame only. The sample carries about 330,000 clones, around 10% recorded once. Sequenced material: naive CD4+ T cells from blood. These receptors all come from a woman between 25 and 40 years old in good health. CDR3s include the opening cysteine and the closing phenylalanine or tryptophan. Fields, in order: D gene, J gene, V gene, clone size, CDR3 protein, CDR3 DNA. D genes are given only for firm matches. The listing skips clone size in some rows; elsewhere it reads once, few, many or a size class.

TRBD1 TRBJ2-1 TRBV7-2 . CASSYDRANEQFF TGTGCCAGCAGCTACGACAGGGCGAATGAGCAGTTCTTC
TRBD2 TRBJ2-7 TRBV18 . CASSRREYSYEQYF TGTGCCAGCTCACGGCGGGAGTACTCCTACGAGCAGTACTTC
. TRBJ2-7 TRBV6-6 . CASSYAQRAGEQYF TGTGCCAGCAGTTACGCCCAGAGGGCGGGGGAGCAGTACTTC
TRBD2 TRBJ2-1 TRBV27 few CASGTSAYYRSSYNEQFF TGTGCCAGTGGGACTAGCGCTTACTACAGGAGCTCCTACAATGAGCAGTTCTTC
. TRBJ2-6 TRBV4-3 . CASSRTLLGATGANVLTF TGCGCCAGCAGCCGGACCCTTCTGGGGGCAACTGGGGCCAACGTCCTGACTTTC
. TRBJ2-7 TRBV27 few CASSAKGTPAYEQYF TGTGCCAGCAGCGCGAAAGGGACACCGGCCTACGAGCAGTACTTC
TRBD1 TRBJ2-1 TRBV6-5 few CASRATGANEQFF TGTGCCAGCAGGGCGACAGGGGCCAATGAGCAGTTCTTC
. TRBJ2-7 TRBV6-6 . CASSSTGPYEQYF TGTGCCAGCAGTTCTACAGGCCCCTACGAGCAGTACTTC
TRBD2 TRBJ2-2 TRBV27 . CASSFRGTSGPPGELFF TGTGCCAGCAGTTTCCGGGGGACTAGCGGGCCCCCCGGGGAGCTGTTTTTT
TRBD2 TRBJ2-7 TRBV19 . CASSTGLEGEQYF TGTGCCAGTAGTACGGGACTAGAGGGCGAGCAGTACTTC
TRBD1 TRBJ1-5 TRBV2 few CASREDRANQPQHF TGTGCCAGCAGAGAGGACAGGGCCAATCAGCCCCAGCATTTT
. TRBJ1-1 TRBV7-3 . CASSSQGNTEAFF TGTGCCAGCAGCTCCCAGGGGAACACTGAAGCTTTCTTT
. TRBJ1-1 TRBV25-1 few CASPGQCGAEAFF TGTGCCAGCCCGGGACAATGTGGCGCTGAAGCTTTCTTT
TRBD1 TRBJ2-2 TRBV19 . CASSMPGTGTGELFF TGTGCCAGTAGTATGCCCGGGACAGGCACCGGGGAGCTGTTTTTT
TRBD1 TRBJ1-1 TRBV10-3 . CAIKSGQGDTEAFF TGTGCCATCAAGTCGGGACAGGGGGACACTGAAGCTTTCTTT
. TRBJ2-3 TRBV28 . CASSSFTLDTDTQYF TGTGCCAGCAGTTCTTTTACGTTAGACACAGATACGCAGTATTTT
TRBD2 TRBJ2-7 TRBV4-2 few CASSQIPGTSGYEQYF TGTGCCAGCAGCCAAATTCCCGGGACTAGCGGCTACGAGCAGTACTTC
. TRBJ1-4 TRBV7-2 . CASSLAMTVGKLFF TGTGCCAGCAGCTTAGCGATGACAGTTGGAAAACTGTTTTTT
. TRBJ2-3 TRBV9 few CASSVGLGATDTQYF TGTGCCAGCAGCGTAGGTTTGGGGGCCACAGATACGCAGTATTTT
TRBD2 TRBJ2-1 TRBV7-3 few CASSLSGTSGKSSYNEQFF TGTGCCAGCAGCTTATCGGGGACTAGCGGGAAAAGCTCCTACAATGAGCAGTTCTTC
. TRBJ2-1 TRBV14 . CASSQELVSSDEQFF TGTGCCAGCAGCCAAGAACTAGTATCTTCGGATGAGCAGTTCTTC
. TRBJ1-1 TRBV18 . CASSPWTENTEAFF TGTGCCAGCTCACCTTGGACAGAGAACACTGAAGCTTTCTTT
TRBD2 TRBJ2-3 TRBV28 few CASGLAGGGTDTQYF TGTGCCAGTGGTTTGGCGGGAGGGGGCACAGATACGCAGTATTTT